This T cell receptor (beta chain) is drawn from a study of cytomegalovirus exposure and HLA in healthy donors. The donors, nominally healthy at sampling, likely had unrecorded immune exposures. A multiplex PCR was run with 60 Vbeta primers and 13 Jbeta primers. Clones were read by immunoSEQ multiplex PCR, and TCRdb kept only the in-frame ones, dropping some. The sample records about 130,000 clones, around 80% being singletons. This CDR3 is built from 13 residues. Per the germline V gene, CDR1 is PRHDT and CDR2 is FYEKMQ (reference sequence). Trimming pared 5 bases from V and 6 bases from J, leaving 14 bases between.

Sequenced input: PBMCs. This receptor was identified in a boy younger than 10 in good health and CMV-seronegative. The chain combines TRBV13 with TRBJ2-7; perhaps TRBD1 as D (6 bases). The CDR3 reads CASSHGQRGEQYV. CDR3 DNA: TGTGCCAGCAGCCACGGACAGAGGGGCGAGCAGTACGTC.